The 15 T cell receptor beta chains presented below share a single source sample, sequenced in a study of blood T cells in healthy people across ages (dated by TCRdb to 2014 to 2015). Receptor amplification or capture employed 5' RACE. For sequencing, an Illumina HiSeq 2500 was employed. A second PCR of roughly 6 to 11 cycles was run with a J-beta primer mix and a sample-barcoded 5' primer. In TCRdb, the public reads were trimmed at Q25 with fastp and aligned with MiXCR, with productive beta chains retained. Records with the same CDR3 protein are collapsed into one entry carrying the most frequent genes and DNA. For this sample there are roughly 1,500,000 distinct CDR3 sequences; roughly 30% appear just once. Around 10% of the sample is taken by the ten largest. The specimen was blood. These receptors were collected from a woman aged 30 to 39 in good health.

This clonotype was picked up a small number of times. The chain is built from TRBV10-2 and TRBJ1-1, with D unclear. The germline V gene encodes CDR1 WSHSY and CDR2 SAAADI. The CDR3 is made up of 15 amino acids. With 6 bases removed from V and 6 bases from J, the gap between germline ends came to 20 bases. CDR3 amino acids: CASRGIGNGVAEAFF. DNA for the CDR3: TGCGCCAGCAGGGGGATAGGGAATGGGGTCGCTGAAGCTTTCTTT.

The chain is built from TRBV11-2 and TRBJ2-1, with 7 positions matching TRBD2. V was pared by 7 bases and J by 9 bases, with 12 bases of the junction left unmatched. The CDR3 has 14 residues. CDR1 and CDR2 (germline): SGHAT, FQNNGV. The CDR3 loop is CASNGLAETGEQFF. The CDR3 DNA follows: TGTGCCAGCAATGGGCTAGCGGAGACGGGTGAGCAGTTCTTC.

V is TRBV29-1 and J is TRBJ2-3, with TRBD2 identical over 10 bases. Germline trimming cut 7 bases from V and 5 bases from J; bases unmatched to any gene: 9. Germline V gene data show CDR1 as SQVTM and CDR2 as ANQGSEA. This CDR3 is built from 14 residues. CDR3 sequence: CSDTLAGAKDTQYF. The CDR3 DNA reads as TGCAGCGACACTCTAGCGGGGGCAAAAGATACGCAGTATTTT.

This clonotype came up a few times. This chain connects TRBV20-1 to TRBJ2-3; D is ambiguous. CDR1 is DFQATT and CDR2 is SNEGSKA in the germline V gene (reference sequence). The CDR3 loop spans 12 amino acids. V shed 5 bases and J shed 4 bases, with 10 bases lying between them. Here the CDR3 DNA reads TGCAGTGCTTCCATCCCGCCAGATACGCAGTATTTT. Translating it yields CSASIPPDTQYF.

Only a few counts were recorded for this clonotype. The V and J genes are TRBV20-1 and TRBJ2-1, with 9 nucleotides matching TRBD2. This CDR3 contains 15 residues. Germline-derived CDR1 and CDR2 are DFQATT and SNEGSKA (reference sequence). The V gene end was trimmed by 1 base and the J gene end by 2 bases; junction bases not matched to a gene: 3. CDR3 in amino acids: CSARGASGAYNEQFF. Here the CDR3 DNA reads TGCAGTGCTAGAGGGGCTAGCGGGGCCTACAATGAGCAGTTCTTC.

In the case of this clonotype: The germline gene is not matched at one end of the junction; a read error may be the cause. The rearrangement links TRBV6-4 to TRBJ2-1; D possibly corresponds to TRBD1 (6 bases). Germline V gene sequence: CDR1 MRHNA, CDR2 SNTAGT. The CDR3 spans 15 residues. CDR3 residues: CVSSDASGESNEQFF. As DNA, the CDR3 is TGTGTCAGCAGTGACGCCTCAGGGGAGAGCAATGAGCAGTTCTTC.

The chain joins TRBV10-3 to TRBJ1-2; 7 positions agree with TRBD1. Germline values: CDR1 ENHRY, CDR2 SYGVKD. With 8 bases clipped from V and 2 bases from J, the junction kept 8 bases outside the gene matches. The CDR3 length is 14 residues. CDR3 protein: CAIGVGGGNYGYTF. The CDR3 DNA is TGTGCCATCGGTGTGGGAGGGGGCAACTATGGCTACACCTTC.

Many counts were recorded for this clonotype. V and J are TRBV10-3 and TRBJ1-2; 10 nucleotides line up with TRBD1. The V segment lost 11 bases and the J segment 7 bases; nucleotides outside the gene matches: 16. The CDR3 contains 15 residues. Germline V lookup: CDR1 ENHRY, CDR2 SYGVKD. CDR3 loop: CASQEGADRGAGYTF. CDR3 nucleotides: TGTGCCTCCCAAGAGGGGGCGGACAGGGGGGCTGGCTACACCTTC.

Regarding this clonotype: One end of the junction fails to match germline, which may point to a read error. J is TRBJ1-2 and V is TRBV20-1; TRBD1 is a possible D gene (5 bases). The CDR3 runs 13 residues. The germline gives CDR1 DFQATT, CDR2 SNEGSKA (reference sequence). The CDR3 nucleotides read TGCAGTGCTAGAGATTGGGGGATTGAAGGCTACATCTTC. This codes for CSARDWGIEGYIF.

This clonotype was observed a few times. This chain joins TRBV27 and TRBJ2-7; a weak D match, TRBD1 (5 bases). This CDR3 comprises 14 residues. Trimming took off 5 bases at V and 0 bases at J, with 11 bases between the two ends. The germline gives CDR1 MNHEY, CDR2 SMNVEV (reference sequence). The CDR3 region has the DNA TGTGCCAGCAGTCCCTGGACACTCTCCTACGAGCAGTACTTC. Its translation: CASSPWTLSYEQYF.

The genes are TRBV30 and TRBJ1-1; no definite D call. V dropped 3 bases and J dropped 1 base, with 9 bases sitting between them. This CDR3 contains 13 residues. Germline lookup yields CDR1 GTSNPN and CDR2 SVGIG (reference sequence). The CDR3 DNA follows: TGTGCCTGGAGGTTCCAGACGAACACTGAAGCTTTCTTT. Its protein is CAWRFQTNTEAFF.

The rearrangement uses TRBV5-4 and TRBJ2-4, with D perhaps matching TRBD2 (5 bases). From germline, CDR1 is SGHNT and CDR2 YYREEE (reference sequence). With 0 bases removed from V and 7 bases from J, the gap between germline ends came to 11 bases. The CDR3 is 14 amino acids. The CDR3 DNA reads TGTGCCAGCAGCTTGGAACCAGCGGAGAACATTCAGTACTTC. Amino acids: CASSLEPAENIQYF.

This clonotype was counted a few times. The V gene is TRBV27, the J gene TRBJ1-5; D might be TRBD1 (5 bases). V lost 7 bases to trimming and J lost 11 bases, with 24 bases between them. The CDR3 totals 15 residues. The germline CDR1 and CDR2 sequences are MNHEY and SMNVEV (reference sequence). This CDR3 is CASKSGAKAMGTQHF. DNA of the CDR3: TGTGCCAGCAAATCCGGGGCAAAAGCGATGGGGACCCAGCATTTT.

Remarks on this clonotype: A much more abundant neighbour one base away suggests this may be a read error. V and J are TRBV20-1 and TRBJ2-7; D is possibly TRBD1 or TRBD2 (5 bases each). The DNA end favors TRBJ2-5, so the J call may be wrong. The germline V gene encodes CDR1 DFQATT and CDR2 SNEGSKA (reference sequence). CDR3 length: 13 residues. The CDR3 bases are TGCAGTGCTATGGGGACGCCGGGCGTGACCCAGTACTTC. This sequence encodes CSAMGTPGVTQYF.

This clonotype was picked up a small number of times. The rearrangement links TRBV6-5 to TRBJ2-7; TRBD1 aligns across 11 bases. Germline CDR1 is MNHEY and CDR2 is SVGAGI. The CDR3 totals 13 residues. After removal of 6 bases from V and 11 bases from J, the junction contained 9 bases not matched to a gene. CDR3 in DNA: TGTGCCAGCAGCCGGACAGGGGGCCTGGCGGAGTACTTC. Protein product: CASSRTGGLAEYF.